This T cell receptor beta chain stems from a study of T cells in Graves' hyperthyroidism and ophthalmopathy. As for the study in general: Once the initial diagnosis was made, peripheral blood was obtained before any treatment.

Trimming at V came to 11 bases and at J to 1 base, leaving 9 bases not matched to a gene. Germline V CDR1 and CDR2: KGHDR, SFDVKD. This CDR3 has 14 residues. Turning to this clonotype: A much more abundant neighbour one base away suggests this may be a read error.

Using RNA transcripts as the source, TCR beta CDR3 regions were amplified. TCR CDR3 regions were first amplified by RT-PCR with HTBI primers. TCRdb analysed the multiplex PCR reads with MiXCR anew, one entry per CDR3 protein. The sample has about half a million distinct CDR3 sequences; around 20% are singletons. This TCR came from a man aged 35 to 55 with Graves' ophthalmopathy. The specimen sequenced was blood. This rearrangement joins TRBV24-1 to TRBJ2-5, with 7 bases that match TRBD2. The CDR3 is CAIASGTVQETQYF. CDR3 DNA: TGTGCCATAGCGAGCGGGACGGTCCAAGAGACCCAGTACTTC.